The clone carrying this T cell receptor beta chain was detected only a few times. The source of the sample is a study of long-term antiretroviral therapy in people with HIV. The authors ran the immunoSEQ assay, v3.0, at survey level. Clones were read by immunoSEQ multiplex PCR, and TCRdb kept only the in-frame ones, dropping some. The table records about 27,000 clones, approximately 80% of them present only once. The sequencing used unsorted PBMCs, collected 3 years after starting antiretroviral therapy. The receptor was isolated from a man aged 40-55 years with HIV.

The CDR3 is CASSGRSGNTIYF. The CDR3, as DNA: TGTGCCAGCAGCGGGAGGTCTGGAAACACCATATATTTT. The V gene is TRBV6-1, the J gene TRBJ1-3; no reliable D call. V dropped 6 bases and J dropped 1 base, with 7 bases sitting between them. From germline, CDR1 is MNHNS and CDR2 SASEGT. The CDR3 length is 13 residues.